These 19 T cell receptor beta chains originate from one sample sequenced in a study of blood T cell repertoires in COVID-19. Method: immunoSEQ multiplex PCR; TCRdb's copy keeps in-frame clones and lacks some. The sample has some 120,000 clones; 70% to 90% are singletons. The sequenced sample was peripheral blood. The source is a human donor in a cohort sampled during active COVID-19.

V gene TRBV29-1 combines with J gene TRBJ2-7, with D hard to call. The CDR3 runs to 15 residues. CDR1 and CDR2 (germline): SQVTM, ANQGSEA. Trimming shortened V by 2 bases and J by 0 bases, and 14 bases separated the two germline ends. The CDR3 DNA reads TGCAGCGTTGAACTATCGCTGGAGAGCTCCTACGAGCAGTACTTC. Protein sequence: CSVELSLESSYEQYF.

The chain joins TRBV18 to TRBJ2-7, with D tentatively TRBD2 (5 bases). The CDR3 length is 14 residues. Germline CDR1 reads KGHSH; CDR2 reads LQKENI. Trimming shortened V by 0 bases and J by 2 bases, and 8 bases separated the two germline ends. CDR3 nucleotides: TGTGCCAGCTCACCACCTCCGGGAACCTACGAGCAGTACTTC. It codes for CASSPPPGTYEQYF.

This rearrangement joins TRBV18 to TRBJ1-1; TRBD1 agrees at 8 bases. Germline trimming cut 4 bases from V and 1 base from J; bases unmatched to any gene: 2. The CDR3 length is 14 residues. The germline V gene encodes CDR1 KGHSH and CDR2 LQKENI. CDR3 bases: TGTGCCAGCTCACTCGGACAGGGGAACACTGAAGCTTTCTTT. Amino acids: CASSLGQGNTEAFF.

This clone appeared once. DNA for the CDR3: TGTGCCAGCAGTTACACCTCGGGCTACGAGCAGTACTTC. Translating gives CASSYTSGYEQYF. The V and J genes are TRBV6-2 or TRBV6-3 and TRBJ2-7; no definite D call. The CDR3 extends over 13 amino acids. The germline gives CDR1 MNHEY, CDR2 SVGEGT. The ends were cut back, 2 bases at V and 3 bases at J, with 8 bases in the middle.

The chain carries TRBV4-2 and TRBJ2-2; TRBD2 matches at 13 bases. Looked up from germline, CDR1 is LGHNA and CDR2 is YNFKEQ. Trimming removed 5 bases from V and 5 bases from J; junction bases left unmatched: 8. This CDR3 is built from 17 residues. As DNA, the CDR3 is TGTGCCAGCAGCTCCCCCGGGACTAGCGGGGTAACCGGGGAGCTGTTTTTT. Protein sequence: CASSSPGTSGVTGELFF.

This chain links TRBV3-1 (or the pseudogene TRBV3-2) with TRBJ2-5, with D possibly TRBD2 on 5 matching bases. The germline gives CDR1 LGHDT, CDR2 YNNKEL (reference sequence). Trimming cost V 0 bases and J 0 bases, with 8 bases left between them. The CDR3 runs 15 residues. Here the CDR3 reads CASSQDPGDQETQYF. The CDR3 DNA follows: TGTGCCAGCAGCCAAGATCCCGGGGACCAAGAGACCCAGTACTTC.

The V call is TRBV6-5, the J call TRBJ1-1, with 7 bases aligning to TRBD1. J lost 0 bases, V lost 5 bases, and 3 bases had no gene match. Germline values: CDR1 MNHEY, CDR2 SVGAGI. The CDR3 runs to 14 residues. The CDR3 nucleotides read TGTGCCAGCAGTACAGGGGTTGTGAACACTGAAGCTTTCTTT. This encodes CASSTGVVNTEAFF.

The V gene is TRBV2, the J gene TRBJ1-1; TRBD1 matches at 9 bases. Losses at the gene ends were 1 base for V and 5 bases for J; bases not matched to a gene: 2. Germline V CDR1 and CDR2: SNHLY, FYNNEI. The CDR3 covers 14 residues. In DNA, the CDR3 is TGTGCCAGCAGTGAAGACAGGGGGCGGACTGAAGCTTTCTTT. Protein product: CASSEDRGRTEAFF.

This clone was seen a single time. The chain joins TRBV18 to TRBJ2-7, with TRBD2 matching over 7 bases. The CDR3 totals 14 residues. CDR1 is KGHSH and CDR2 is LQKENI in the germline V gene. The junction had 5 bases not matched to a gene; V was cut back by 3 bases and J by 3 bases. CDR3 DNA: TGTGCCAGCTCACCTCCGGCGGGGGACTACGAGCAGTACTTC. This gives the protein CASSPPAGDYEQYF.

The V call is TRBV3-1 (or the pseudogene TRBV3-2), the J call TRBJ1-2, with TRBD1 as a possible D gene (5 bases). Germline V gene sequence: CDR1 LGHDT, CDR2 YNNKEL (reference sequence). This CDR3 spans 15 amino acids. Trimming removed 1 base at V and 6 bases at J, with 15 bases between. CDR3 nucleotides: TGTGCCAGCAGCCAAGGTCCGCAGGGCCTAAATGGCTACACCTTC. It yields the protein CASSQGPQGLNGYTF.

Details on this clone: In the same sample, other DNA sequences code for this CDR3. CDR3 in amino acids: CASSRTGREKLFF. In DNA form, the CDR3 reads TGTGCCAGCAGTAGGACAGGGCGTGAAAAACTGTTTTTT. The V and J genes are TRBV27 and TRBJ1-4, with 8 bases lining up with TRBD1. The ends lost 5 bases at V and 7 bases at J; junction bases unmatched: 3. The CDR3 has 13 amino acids. CDR1 is MNHEY, CDR2 SMNVEV, per germline (reference sequence).

In this sample, this clone turned up a few times. A junction end diverges from the germline sequence, so it may reflect a read error. The J gene is TRBJ1-1, the V gene TRBV7-8; D is ambiguous. CDR1 and CDR2 from the germline V gene are SGHVS and FQNEAQ. CDR3 length equals 12 residues. The CDR3, as DNA: TGTGCCAGCAGCGCACGGACTACTGCAGCTTTCTTT. Its protein is CASSARTTAAFF.

Concerning this clone: One end of the junction does not line up with germline, which may come from a read error. The rearrangement links TRBV19 to TRBJ1-4; 7 bases align to TRBD1. This CDR3 region has 16 residues. Germline-derived CDR1 and CDR2 are LNHDA and SQIVND (reference sequence). The CDR3 bases are TGTGTCAGTAGTCCTAGGACAGGACCTAGAAGGGAAAAACTGTTTTTT. Protein: CVSSPRTGPRREKLFF. The full variable domain, completed using reference TRBV19 and TRBJ1-4, is DGGITQSPKYLFRKEGQNVTLSCEQNLNHDAMYWYRQDPGQGLRLIYYSQIVNDFQKGDIAEGYSVSREKKESFPLTVTSAQKNPTAFYLCVSSPRTGPRREKLFFGSGTQLSVL.

The chain combines TRBV11-3 with TRBJ2-5, with 11 bases lining up with TRBD2. Germline loops: CDR1 SGHNT, CDR2 YENEEA. The V segment lost 3 bases and the J segment 0 bases; nucleotides outside the gene matches: 0. CDR3 length: 15 amino acids. The CDR3 sequence: CASSFSGGDQETQYF. As DNA, the CDR3 is TGTGCCAGCAGCTTTAGCGGGGGGGACCAAGAGACCCAGTACTTC. Together with reference TRBV11-3 and TRBJ2-5, the CDR3 gives the full variable domain: EAGVVQSPRYKIIEKKQPVAFWCNPISGHNTLYWYLQNLGQGPELLIRYENEEAVDDSQLPKDRFSAERLKGVDSTLKIQPAELGDSAVYLCASSFSGGDQETQYFGPGTRLLVL.

The gene calls are TRBV18 and TRBJ1-2; 9 bases line up with TRBD1. The length of the CDR3 is 14 residues. The germline V gene has CDR1 KGHSH and CDR2 LQKENI. V lost 4 bases and J lost 10; bases outside the gene matches: 10. The CDR3 protein is CASSLPGQGSAYTF. CDR3 bases: TGTGCCAGCTCACTACCGGGACAGGGCTCGGCCTACACCTTC.

The rearrangement joins TRBV6-4 to TRBJ1-1, with 7 bases matching TRBD1. CDR1 and CDR2 from the germline V gene are MRHNA and SNTAGT. J gave up 2 bases and V 6 bases, and 3 bases lay outside the gene matches. This CDR3 is 13 amino acids long. The CDR3: CASSRDSNTEAFF. In DNA, the CDR3 is TGTGCCAGCAGCCGGGACAGCAACACTGAAGCTTTCTTT.

The V call is TRBV10-1, the J call TRBJ1-1; tentatively, D is TRBD1 (6 bases). Germline CDR1 WNHNN, CDR2 SYGVQD (reference sequence). V lost 2 bases to trimming and J lost 1 base, with 8 bases between them. There are 14 residues in the CDR3. DNA for the CDR3: TGCGCCAGCAGTGAGGCAGGGGCGAACACTGAAGCTTTCTTT. Translation gives CASSEAGANTEAFF.

The chain is built from TRBV4-1 and TRBJ2-7, with 11 bases aligning to TRBD2. The CDR3 runs 16 residues. The germline gives CDR1 MGHRA, CDR2 YSYEKL. V shed 1 base and J 4 bases; nucleotides not matched to a gene: 6. The CDR3, as DNA: TGCGCCAGCAGCCAAGCCCTTAGCGGGGGGGGGTACGAGCAGTACTTC. It yields the protein CASSQALSGGGYEQYF.

The CDR3 nucleotides are TGTGCCAGCAGTTCTACAGGGAACACTGAAGCTTTCTTT. Protein sequence: CASSSTGNTEAFF. This chain joins TRBV6-5 and TRBJ1-1, with TRBD1 as a possible D gene (5 bases). Germline CDR1 reads MNHEY; CDR2 reads SVGAGI. Trimming took off 4 bases at V and 1 base at J, with 7 bases between the two ends. This CDR3 spans 13 amino acids.